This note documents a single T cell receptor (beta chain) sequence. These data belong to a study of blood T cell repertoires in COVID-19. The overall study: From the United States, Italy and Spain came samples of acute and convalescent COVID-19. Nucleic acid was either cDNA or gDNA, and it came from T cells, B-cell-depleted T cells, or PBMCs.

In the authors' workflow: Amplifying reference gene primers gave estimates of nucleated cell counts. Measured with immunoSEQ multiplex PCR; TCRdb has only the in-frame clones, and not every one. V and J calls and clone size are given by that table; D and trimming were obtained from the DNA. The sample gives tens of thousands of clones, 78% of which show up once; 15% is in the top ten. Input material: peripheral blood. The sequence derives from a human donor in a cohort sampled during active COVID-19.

The DNA of the CDR3 is TGTGCCAGCAGCCAAGCGGGGGGTGGCGCCGGGGAGCTGTTTTTT. Amino acid sequence: CASSQAGGGAGELFF. The genes are TRBV14 and TRBJ2-2, with 7 bases fitting TRBD2. With V trimmed by 1 base and J by 6 bases, 5 bases remained unmatched. Germline CDR1 and CDR2: SGHDN and FVKESK. This CDR3 is 15 amino acids long. Combining the CDR3 with reference TRBV14 and TRBJ2-2 gives the whole variable domain EAGVTQFPSHSVIEKGQTVTLRCDPISGHDNLYWYRRVMGKEIKFLLHFVKESKQDESGMPNNRFLAERTGGTYSTLKVQPAELEDSGVYFCASSQAGGGAGELFFGEGSRLTVL.